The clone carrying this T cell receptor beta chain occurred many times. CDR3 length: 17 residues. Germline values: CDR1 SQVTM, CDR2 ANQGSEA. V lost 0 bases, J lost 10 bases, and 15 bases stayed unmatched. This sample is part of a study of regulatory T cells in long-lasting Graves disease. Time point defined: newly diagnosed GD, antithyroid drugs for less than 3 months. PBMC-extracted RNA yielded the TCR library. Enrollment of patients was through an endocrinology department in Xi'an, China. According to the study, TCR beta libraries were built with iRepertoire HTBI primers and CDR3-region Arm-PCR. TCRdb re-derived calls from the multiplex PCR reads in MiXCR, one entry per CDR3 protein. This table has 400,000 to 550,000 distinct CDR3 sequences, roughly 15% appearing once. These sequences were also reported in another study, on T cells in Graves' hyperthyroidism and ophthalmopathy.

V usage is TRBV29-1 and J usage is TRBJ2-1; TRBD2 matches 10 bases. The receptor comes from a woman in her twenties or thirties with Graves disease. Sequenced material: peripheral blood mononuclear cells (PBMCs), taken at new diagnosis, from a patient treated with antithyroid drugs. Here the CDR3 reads CSVEESGQREGLGEQFF. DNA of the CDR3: TGCAGCGTTGAAGAATCGGGGCAGCGGGAGGGCCTAGGGGAGCAGTTCTTC.